Each of the 15 T cell receptor beta chains below was sequenced from the same sample in a study of cytomegalovirus exposure and HLA in healthy donors. Primers included in the PCR were 60 Vbeta and 13 Jbeta primers. Using immunoSEQ multiplex PCR, the repertoire was profiled, and TCRdb retains in-frame clones only, with some absent. The sample lists some 190,000 clones; approximately 84% were seen once. Material for sequencing was PBMCs. These receptors came from a female donor in good health and CMV-seronegative.

The chain links TRBV5-6 to TRBJ2-7, with 10 positions matching TRBD2. The CDR3 covers 15 residues. Germline V gives CDR1 SGHDT, CDR2 YYEEEE. V trimming: 5 bases; J trimming: 7 bases; junction bases outside the gene matches: 12. The DNA of the CDR3 is TGTGCCAGCAGAATTTACGGGCTAGCGGGGGTTGAGCAGTACTTC. Translating it yields CASRIYGLAGVEQYF.

V usage is TRBV29-1 and J usage is TRBJ2-4, with 9 positions matching TRBD1. V shed 7 bases, J shed 6 bases, and the junction held 7 bases outside the gene matches. The CDR3 contains 13 residues. CDR1 is SQVTM and CDR2 is ANQGSEA in the germline V gene. The CDR3 spells CSAQLGQGNIQYF. CDR3 DNA: TGCAGCGCTCAATTGGGACAGGGAAACATTCAGTACTTC.

The chain links TRBV9 to TRBJ1-2; D is undetermined. This CDR3 is built from 13 residues. Germline V gene sequence: CDR1 SGDLS, CDR2 YYNGEE. Deletions cut 0 bases from V and 6 bases from J, with 9 bases between. DNA for the CDR3: TGTGCCAGCAGCGTAGTAGGGAGGAATGGCTACACCTTC. It encodes CASSVVGRNGYTF.

The chain carries TRBV15 and TRBJ1-5; 8 nucleotides match TRBD1. V shed 3 bases and J 7 bases; nucleotides not matched to a gene: 11. The CDR3 has 16 residues. Germline assignment: CDR1 LNHNV and CDR2 YYDKDF (reference sequence). CDR3 amino acids: CATSSVPQGAEQPQHF. The CDR3 nucleotides are TGTGCCACCAGCAGCGTCCCTCAGGGGGCTGAGCAGCCCCAGCATTTT.

The table lists this clone with a count of one. The V gene is TRBV5-1, the J gene TRBJ2-3; TRBD2 aligns across 8 bases. The CDR3 sequence is 14 residues long. J lost 6 bases, V lost 4 bases, and 7 bases had no gene match. Germline V gives CDR1 SGHRS, CDR2 YFSETQ. The CDR3 spells CASSAGLAADTQYF. CDR3 DNA sequence: TGCGCCAGCAGCGCTGGACTAGCCGCGGATACGCAGTATTTT.

The V gene is TRBV11-2, the J gene TRBJ2-1; TRBD2 matches 8 bases. Germline-derived CDR1 and CDR2 are SGHAT and FQNNGV. J gave up 4 bases and V 5 bases, and 16 bases lay outside the gene matches. The CDR3 is 18 amino acids. The CDR3 loop is CASSPAIFGGRRYNEQFF. CDR3 nucleotides: TGTGCCAGCAGCCCTGCAATCTTCGGCGGGAGGAGGTACAATGAGCAGTTCTTC.

This clone has more than one count but fewer than ten. J is TRBJ1-3 and V is TRBV15; TRBD1 aligns across 7 bases. This CDR3 has 16 residues. After removal of 2 bases from V and 4 bases from J, the junction contained 8 bases not matched to a gene. CDR1 is LNHNV and CDR2 is YYDKDF in the germline V gene (reference sequence). The CDR3 here is CATSRPGTDQGNTIYF. CDR3 coding DNA: TGTGCCACCAGCAGACCCGGGACAGACCAAGGAAACACCATATATTTT.

The V call is TRBV7-2, the J call TRBJ2-5; tentatively, D is TRBD2 (6 bases). This CDR3 is 14 amino acids long. The germline V gene has CDR1 SGHTA and CDR2 FQGNSA. V was trimmed by 3 bases and J by 6 bases, leaving 14 bases between them. This CDR3 is CASSLGGDGKTQYF. CDR3 nucleotides: TGTGCCAGCAGCTTGGGAGGCGATGGGAAGACCCAGTACTTC.

This sequence joins TRBV5-6 and TRBJ1-1, with 7 bases identical to TRBD1. This CDR3 spans 14 amino acids. The ends lost 3 bases at V and 3 bases at J; junction bases unmatched: 5. Germline V CDR1 and CDR2: SGHDT, YYEEEE. CDR3 nucleotides: TGTGCCAGCAGCTATGGCCAGGGGGACACTGAAGCTTTCTTT. Translated, it gives CASSYGQGDTEAFF.

This clone was counted a single time. The chain carries TRBV7-9 and TRBJ1-1; no clear D. Per the germline V gene, CDR1 is SEHNR and CDR2 is FQNEAQ (reference sequence). The V end was cut by 2 bases, the J end by 5 bases, with 12 bases between. The CDR3 runs 14 residues. The CDR3 coding sequence is TGTGCCAGCAGCTTAATCCCGGGGAGTACTGAAGCTTTCTTT. It codes for CASSLIPGSTEAFF.

Remarks on this clone: The same CDR3 is also encoded by other DNA sequences in this sample. This chain joins TRBV30 and TRBJ2-7; D possibly corresponds to TRBD2 (6 bases). Germline assignment: CDR1 GTSNPN and CDR2 SVGIG (reference sequence). CDR3 length equals 12 residues. V was pared by 0 bases and J by 3 bases, with 6 bases between. CDR3 protein: CAWSVGGYEQYF. For the CDR3, the DNA is TGTGCCTGGAGTGTCGGGGGCTACGAGCAGTACTTC.

This clone was counted a single time. J is TRBJ1-1 and V is TRBV9; D may be TRBD1 (6 bases). The CDR3 extends over 15 amino acids. In germline, CDR1 is SGDLS, CDR2 YYNGEE. The ends were cut back, 4 bases at V and 0 bases at J, with 13 bases in the middle. CDR3 coding DNA: TGTGCCAGCAGCAGGGGGGGGATAATGAACACTGAAGCTTTCTTT. Residues: CASSRGGIMNTEAFF.

The rearrangement links TRBV6-1 to TRBJ1-2, with D perhaps matching TRBD1 (5 bases). Trimming shortened V by 1 base and J by 7 bases, and 7 bases separated the two germline ends. This CDR3 contains 12 residues. Per the germline V gene, CDR1 is MNHNS and CDR2 is SASEGT. DNA for the CDR3: TGTGCCAGCAGTGAAGGCGGGGGTGGCTACACCTTC. Translated: CASSEGGGGYTF.

This chain uses TRBV25-1 with TRBJ2-3; TRBD1 matches at 10 bases. V shed 8 bases, J shed 4 bases, and the junction held 15 bases outside the gene matches. Germline loops: CDR1 MGHDK, CDR2 SYGVNS. This CDR3 is built from 17 residues. The CDR3 here is CASGGGGHGQGADTQYF. The CDR3 DNA reads as TGTGCCAGCGGTGGGGGGGGGCACGGACAGGGGGCAGATACGCAGTATTTT.

The chain links TRBV9 to TRBJ1-1; possibly TRBD1 for D (6 bases). The V gene lost 3 bases and the J gene lost 1 base, with 13 bases spanning the gap. This CDR3 comprises 15 residues. Germline V gene sequence: CDR1 SGDLS, CDR2 YYNGEE. Written as DNA, the CDR3 is TGTGCCAGCAGCGCCGGAGGACAGTCGAACACTGAAGCTTTCTTT. Translated: CASSAGGQSNTEAFF.